These 21 T cell receptor beta chains share one sample of origin, sequenced in a study of blood T cell repertoires in COVID-19. Data came from immunoSEQ multiplex PCR; TCRdb stores just in-frame clones and leaves some out. The table includes 210,000 or so clones, approximately 79% detected once. The sequenced sample was peripheral blood. Every receptor here comes from a human donor in a cohort sampled during active COVID-19.

This clone was observed a single time. The chain has TRBV19 and TRBJ2-7; 10 nucleotides agree with TRBD1. The length of the CDR3 is 15 residues. CDR1 and CDR2 from the germline V gene are LNHDA and SQIVND (reference sequence). The V and J ends lost 3 bases and 6 bases, in that order; junction bases with no gene match: 8. CDR3 nucleotides: TGTGCCAGTAGTATGGACAGGGGGTTCAGGGGCGAGCAGTACTTC. Translation gives CASSMDRGFRGEQYF. Full variable domain (rest looked up from reference TRBV19 and TRBJ2-7): DGGITQSPKYLFRKEGQNVTLSCEQNLNHDAMYWYRQDPGQGLRLIYYSQIVNDFQKGDIAEGYSVSREKKESFPLTVTSAQKNPTAFYLCASSMDRGFRGEQYFGPGTRLTVT.

CDR3 amino acids: CASSQARAGANEQFF. DNA for the CDR3: TGTGCCAGCAGCCAAGCGCGCGCAGGGGCCAATGAGCAGTTCTTC. The chain recombines TRBV4-2 with TRBJ2-1; TRBD1 might be the D (6 bases). Germline lookup yields CDR1 LGHNA and CDR2 YNFKEQ. The CDR3 spans 15 residues. The V end lost 1 base, the J end lost 6 bases, and 13 bases lay between the germline ends.

The sample holds a few counts of this clone. The chain employs TRBV5-4 and TRBJ1-2; D is undetermined. The ends were cut back, 0 bases at V and 7 bases at J, with 16 bases in the middle. Per the germline V gene, CDR1 is SGHNT and CDR2 is YYREEE (reference sequence). There are 15 residues in the CDR3. The DNA for the CDR3 is TGTGCCAGCAGCTTGGCCGTTGGCGGTTCGCGTGGCTACACCTTC. Protein: CASSLAVGGSRGYTF.

V and J are TRBV7-2 and TRBJ2-1; perhaps TRBD2 as D (7 bases). V lost 1 base to trimming and J lost 4 bases, with 11 bases between them. This CDR3 region has 15 residues. CDR1 is SGHTA, CDR2 FQGNSA, per germline. The CDR3 loop reads CASSLVGGGYNEQFF. The DNA of the CDR3 is TGTGCCAGCAGCTTAGTGGGAGGGGGTTACAATGAGCAGTTCTTC.

This clone was found once. The genes are TRBV11-1 and TRBJ1-3; D gene ambiguous. CDR3 length: 15 amino acids. With 5 bases removed from V and 0 bases from J, the gap between germline ends came to 11 bases. The germline V gene has CDR1 SGHAT and CDR2 FQDESV (reference sequence). The CDR3 DNA reads as TGTGCCAGCAGCCCTGCGGGCGTCTCTGGAAACACCATATATTTT. Residues: CASSPAGVSGNTIYF.

V is TRBV10-3 and J is TRBJ2-7, with 14 bases matching TRBD2. V lost 10 bases to trimming and J lost 2 bases; unmatched junction nucleotides: 4. The CDR3 loop spans 14 amino acids. CDR1 ENHRY and CDR2 SYGVKD come from the germline V gene. The CDR3 loop is CATGLAGGPYEQYF. The CDR3 bases are TGTGCCACCGGACTAGCGGGAGGTCCCTACGAGCAGTACTTC.

The gene calls are TRBV4-3 and TRBJ2-2; weak D call: TRBD2 (6 bases). Germline lookup yields CDR1 LGHNA and CDR2 YSLEER. Between the trimmed V and J ends, which lost 1 base and 2 bases, there was a span of 11 bases. The CDR3 is 16 amino acids. The CDR3 spells CASSQAGTSNTGELFF. The CDR3 DNA sequence: TGCGCCAGCAGCCAAGCCGGGACTTCTAACACCGGGGAGCTGTTTTTT.

This chain uses TRBV6-5 with TRBJ1-2; D is unresolved. This CDR3 region has 13 residues. Between the trimmed V and J ends, which lost 2 bases and 6 bases, there was a span of 10 bases. CDR1 MNHEY and CDR2 SVGAGI come from the germline V gene. The CDR3 loop is CASSYRARDGYTF. The CDR3 DNA is TGTGCCAGCAGTTACAGGGCGAGGGATGGCTACACCTTC.

The chain combines TRBV5-4 with TRBJ2-7; D may be TRBD2 (6 bases). In germline, CDR1 is SGHNT, CDR2 YYREEE (reference sequence). This CDR3 is built from 15 residues. V shed 7 bases and J shed 6 bases, with 23 bases lying between them. CDR3 coding DNA: TGTGCCAGCTCTCTTGAACCGCATAGGGGAGGCGAGCAGTACTTC. It specifies CASSLEPHRGGEQYF.

The chain uses TRBV25-1 and TRBJ1-3; tentative D call: TRBD1 (6 bases). V was trimmed by 4 bases and J by 2 bases, leaving 12 bases between them. Germline assignment: CDR1 MGHDK and CDR2 SYGVNS. The CDR3 extends over 15 amino acids. Here the CDR3 reads CASSGGEGAGNTIYF. CDR3 in DNA: TGTGCCAGCAGTGGCGGTGAGGGGGCTGGAAACACCATATATTTT.

The gene calls are TRBV28 and TRBJ2-1, with 9 bases that match TRBD2. Germline V gene lookup returns CDR1 MDHEN and CDR2 SYDVKM. After removal of 10 bases from V and 2 bases from J, the junction contained 15 bases not matched to a gene. The CDR3 spans 17 residues. CDR3 sequence reads: CATHRGELAGTYNEQFF. In nucleotides, the CDR3 is TGTGCCACACACCGCGGGGAGCTAGCGGGAACCTACAATGAGCAGTTCTTC.

J is TRBJ2-3 and V is TRBV6-5; 7 bases agree with TRBD2. This CDR3 has 15 residues. Trimming at V came to 2 bases and at J to 2 bases, leaving 4 bases not matched to a gene. Germline values: CDR1 MNHEY, CDR2 SVGAGI. In DNA, the CDR3 is TGTGCCAGCAGTTACGACCAGCGGGACACAGATACGCAGTATTTT. This translates into CASSYDQRDTDTQYF.

Only a few counts were recorded for this clone. The J gene is TRBJ2-1, the V gene TRBV4-1; 7 bases agree with TRBD2. V lost 4 bases, J lost 1 base, and 4 bases stayed unmatched. This CDR3 has 15 residues. In germline, CDR1 is MGHRA, CDR2 YSYEKL. The CDR3 loop is CASSPGGGSYNEQFF. The CDR3 region has the DNA TGCGCCAGCAGCCCCGGCGGGGGATCCTACAATGAGCAGTTCTTC.

This chain uses TRBV19 with TRBJ2-5; 9 bases line up with TRBD1. Losses at the gene ends were 6 bases for V and 5 bases for J; bases not matched to a gene: 16. Germline loops: CDR1 LNHDA, CDR2 SQIVND (reference sequence). The CDR3 extends over 17 amino acids. CDR3 protein: CASSPKTGGASYETQYF. CDR3 in DNA: TGTGCCAGTAGCCCCAAAACAGGGGGCGCAAGTTACGAGACCCAGTACTTC.

The rearrangement joins TRBV7-9 to TRBJ1-4; possibly TRBD1 for D (5 bases). In germline, CDR1 is SEHNR, CDR2 FQNEAQ (reference sequence). The CDR3 runs 13 residues. V dropped 8 bases and J dropped 4 bases, with 11 bases sitting between them. CDR3 sequence: CASASRGNEKLFF. In DNA, the CDR3 is TGTGCCAGCGCCAGTAGGGGTAATGAAAAACTGTTTTTT.

J is TRBJ1-5 and V is TRBV4-1; D not resolved. In germline, CDR1 is MGHRA, CDR2 YSYEKL. The CDR3 loop spans 15 amino acids. With 0 bases removed from V and 3 bases from J, the gap between germline ends came to 9 bases. In nucleotides, the CDR3 is TGCGCCAGCAGCCAAGAAGTGCTGGCCAATCAGCCCCAGCATTTT. This encodes CASSQEVLANQPQHF.

The chain is built from TRBV18 and TRBJ1-3; TRBD1 might be the D (6 bases). From germline, CDR1 is KGHSH and CDR2 LQKENI. This CDR3 region has 14 residues. With 4 bases removed from V and 4 bases from J, the gap between germline ends came to 11 bases. The CDR3 nucleotides are TGTGCCAGCTCACTACAGGGCGGAGGAAACACCATATATTTT. Amino acid sequence: CASSLQGGGNTIYF. The full variable domain, with the rest looked up from reference TRBV18 and TRBJ1-3, is NAGVMQNPRHLVRRRGQEARLRCSPMKGHSHVYWYRQLPEEGLKFMVYLQKENIIDESGMPKERFSAEFPKEGPSILRIQQVVRGDSAAYFCASSLQGGGNTIYFGEGSWLTVV.

The chain carries TRBV7-2 and TRBJ1-1; D is possibly TRBD1 (6 bases). Trimming left V 1 base short and J 6 bases short, with 12 bases between. The length of the CDR3 is 14 residues. Germline CDR1 is SGHTA and CDR2 is FQGNSA. The CDR3 spells CASSLEQGVAEAFF. The CDR3 nucleotides are TGTGCCAGCAGCTTAGAACAGGGTGTCGCTGAAGCTTTCTTT.

The chain links TRBV7-3 to TRBJ2-1; 9 positions match TRBD2. Germline V gene lookup returns CDR1 SGHTA and CDR2 FQGTGA. This CDR3 is built from 15 residues. Unmatched junction bases numbered 7, after V lost 4 bases and J lost 6 bases. The CDR3 DNA sequence: TGTGCCAGCAGCTCAGGACTAGCGAGGTTCAATGAGCAGTTCTTC. This sequence encodes CASSSGLARFNEQFF.

The rearrangement uses TRBV20-1 and TRBJ2-3; 9 nucleotides match TRBD2. Trimming at V came to 3 bases and at J to 6 bases, leaving 7 bases not matched to a gene. Germline values: CDR1 DFQATT, CDR2 SNEGSKA (reference sequence). The CDR3 extends over 14 amino acids. The CDR3 region is CSASRLAGTDTQYF. DNA for the CDR3: TGCAGTGCTAGTAGGCTAGCGGGGACGGATACGCAGTATTTT.

The chain recombines TRBV18 with TRBJ2-7; the D gene is possibly TRBD2 (6 bases). Germline CDR1 and CDR2: KGHSH and LQKENI. Trimming shortened V by 3 bases and J by 6 bases, and 15 bases separated the two germline ends. The length of the CDR3 is 14 residues. CDR3 protein: CASSPDSGGSEQYF. CDR3 bases: TGTGCCAGCTCACCGGATAGCGGCGGATCCGAGCAGTACTTC. Full variable domain (outside the CDR3, taken from reference TRBV18 and TRBJ2-7): NAGVMQNPRHLVRRRGQEARLRCSPMKGHSHVYWYRQLPEEGLKFMVYLQKENIIDESGMPKERFSAEFPKEGPSILRIQQVVRGDSAAYFCASSPDSGGSEQYFGPGTRLTVT.